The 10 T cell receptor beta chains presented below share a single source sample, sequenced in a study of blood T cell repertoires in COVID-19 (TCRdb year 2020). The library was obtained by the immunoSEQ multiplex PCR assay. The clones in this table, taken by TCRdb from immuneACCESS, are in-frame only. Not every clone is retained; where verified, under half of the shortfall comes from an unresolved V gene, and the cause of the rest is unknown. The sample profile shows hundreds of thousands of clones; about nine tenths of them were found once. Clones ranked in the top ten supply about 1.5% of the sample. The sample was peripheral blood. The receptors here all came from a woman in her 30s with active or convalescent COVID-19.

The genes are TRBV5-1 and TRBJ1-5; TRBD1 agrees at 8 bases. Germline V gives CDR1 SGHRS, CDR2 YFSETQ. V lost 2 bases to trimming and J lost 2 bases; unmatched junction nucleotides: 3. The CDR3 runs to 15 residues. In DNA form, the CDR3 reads TGCGCCAGCAGCTTACAGGGGGTGGGCAATCAGCCCCAGCATTTT. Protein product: CASSLQGVGNQPQHF.

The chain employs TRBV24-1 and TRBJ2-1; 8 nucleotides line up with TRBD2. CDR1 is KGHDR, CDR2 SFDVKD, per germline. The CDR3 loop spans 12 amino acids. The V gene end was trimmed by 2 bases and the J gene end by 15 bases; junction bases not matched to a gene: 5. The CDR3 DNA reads TGTGCCACCAGTGATTCGACTAGCGCCTTGTTCTTC. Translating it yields CATSDSTSALFF.

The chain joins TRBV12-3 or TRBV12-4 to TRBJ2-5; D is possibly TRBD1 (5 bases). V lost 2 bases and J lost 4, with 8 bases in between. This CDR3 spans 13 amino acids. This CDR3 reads CASSLNRGETQYF. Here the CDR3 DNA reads TGTGCCAGCAGTTTAAATAGGGGAGAGACCCAGTACTTC.

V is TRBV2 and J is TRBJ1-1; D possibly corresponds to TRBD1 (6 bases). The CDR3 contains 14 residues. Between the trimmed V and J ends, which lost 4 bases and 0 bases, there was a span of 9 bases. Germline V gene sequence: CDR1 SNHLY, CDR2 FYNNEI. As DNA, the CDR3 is TGTGCCAGCAGTGTGGGACATATGAACACTGAAGCTTTCTTT. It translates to CASSVGHMNTEAFF.

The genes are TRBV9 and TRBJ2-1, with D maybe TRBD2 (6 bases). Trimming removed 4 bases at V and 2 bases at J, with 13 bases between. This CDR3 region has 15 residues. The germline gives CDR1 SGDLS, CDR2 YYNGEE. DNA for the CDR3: TGTGCCAGCAGCCCGCGGGACCCGGCCTACAATGAGCAGTTCTTC. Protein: CASSPRDPAYNEQFF. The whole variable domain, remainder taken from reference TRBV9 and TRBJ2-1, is DSGVTQTPKHLITATGQRVTLRCSPRSGDLSVYWYQQSLDQGLQFLIQYYNGEERAKGNILERFSAQQFPDLHSELNLSSLELGDSALYFCASSPRDPAYNEQFFGPGTRLTVL.

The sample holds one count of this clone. CDR3 sequence: CASSISRSKVPYGYTF. The DNA for the CDR3 is TGTGCCAGCAGCATCTCTAGGTCCAAGGTTCCCTATGGCTACACCTTC. The V call is TRBV21-1, the J call TRBJ1-2. TRBV21-1 is given as a pseudogene. The CDR3 covers 16 residues.

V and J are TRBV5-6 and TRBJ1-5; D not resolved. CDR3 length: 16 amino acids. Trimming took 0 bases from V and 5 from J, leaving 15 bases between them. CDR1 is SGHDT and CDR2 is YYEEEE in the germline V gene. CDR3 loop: CASSLGYRGIDQPQHF. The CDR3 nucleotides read TGTGCCAGCAGCTTGGGCTATAGAGGGATAGATCAGCCCCAGCATTTT.

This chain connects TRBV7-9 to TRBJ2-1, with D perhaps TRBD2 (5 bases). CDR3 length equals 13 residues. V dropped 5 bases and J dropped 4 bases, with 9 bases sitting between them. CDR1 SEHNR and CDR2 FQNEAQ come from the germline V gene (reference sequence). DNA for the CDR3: TGTGCCAGCAGCAGGACTGCTTACAATGAGCAGTTCTTC. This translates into CASSRTAYNEQFF.

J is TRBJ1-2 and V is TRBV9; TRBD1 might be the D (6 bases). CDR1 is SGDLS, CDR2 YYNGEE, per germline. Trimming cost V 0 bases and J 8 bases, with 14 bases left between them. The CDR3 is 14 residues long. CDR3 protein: CASSVGTQGGGYTF. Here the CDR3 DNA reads TGTGCCAGCAGCGTAGGGACACAGGGCGGAGGCTACACCTTC.

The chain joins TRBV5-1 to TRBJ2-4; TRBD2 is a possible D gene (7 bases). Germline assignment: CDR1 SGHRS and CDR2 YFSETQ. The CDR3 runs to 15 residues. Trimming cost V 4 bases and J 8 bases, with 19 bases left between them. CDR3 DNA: TGCGCCAGCAGCCCACGGGGAGGGGGGCCAGACATTCAGTACTTC. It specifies CASSPRGGGPDIQYF.